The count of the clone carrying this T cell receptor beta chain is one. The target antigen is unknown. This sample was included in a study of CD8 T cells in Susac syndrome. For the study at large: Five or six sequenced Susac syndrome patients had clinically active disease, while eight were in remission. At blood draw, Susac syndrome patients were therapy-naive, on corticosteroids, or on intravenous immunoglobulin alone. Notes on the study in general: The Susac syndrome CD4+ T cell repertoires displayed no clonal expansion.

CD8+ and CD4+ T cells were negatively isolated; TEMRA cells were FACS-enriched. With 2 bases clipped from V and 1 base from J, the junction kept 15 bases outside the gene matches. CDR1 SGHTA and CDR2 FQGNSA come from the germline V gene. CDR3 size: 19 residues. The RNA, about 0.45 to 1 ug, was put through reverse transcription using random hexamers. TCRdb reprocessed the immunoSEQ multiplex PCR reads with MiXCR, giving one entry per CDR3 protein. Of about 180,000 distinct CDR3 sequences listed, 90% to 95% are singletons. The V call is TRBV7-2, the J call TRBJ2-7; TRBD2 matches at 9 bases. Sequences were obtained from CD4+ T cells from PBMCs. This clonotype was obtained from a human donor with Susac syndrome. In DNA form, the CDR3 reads TGTGCCAGCAGCTTACGGGCAGGGGCTAGCGGGGCGTTTTCCTACGAGCAGTACTTC. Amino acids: CASSLRAGASGAFSYEQYF. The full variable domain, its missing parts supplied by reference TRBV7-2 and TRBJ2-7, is GAGVSQSPSNKVTEKGKDVELRCDPISGHTALYWYRQSLGQGLEFLIYFQGNSAPDKSGLPSDRFSAERTGGSVSTLTIQRTQQEDSAVYLCASSLRAGASGAFSYEQYFGPGTRLTVT.